A single sample gave rise to the 10 T cell receptor beta chains below, sequenced in a study of T cells in Graves' hyperthyroidism and ophthalmopathy. Authors of the study amplified TCR beta CDR3 regions from RNA transcripts. Primed by the HTBI set, a first-round RT-PCR was run on the TCR CDR3. TCRdb called the multiplex PCR reads again in MiXCR, with one record for every CDR3 protein. This table has a few hundred thousand distinct CDR3 sequences, 17% appearing once. Sequenced sample: blood. The receptors were sampled from a woman in her fifties or sixties with Graves' hyperthyroidism.

Regarding this clonotype: At one boundary the junction diverges from the germline segment, which might be a read error. The chain links TRBV11-3 to TRBJ2-5; 7 nucleotides agree with TRBD1. The germline V gene encodes CDR1 SGHNT and CDR2 YENEEA. This CDR3 region has 9 residues. The CDR3 bases are TGTGCCAGCAGTTCCGACAGGGACTTC. Amino acids: CASSSDRDF. The full variable domain, its missing parts supplied by reference TRBV11-3 and TRBJ2-5, is EAGVVQSPRYKIIEKKQPVAFWCNPISGHNTLYWYLQNLGQGPELLIRYENEEAVDDSQLPKDRFSAERLKGVDSTLKIQPAELGDSAVYLCASSSDRDFGPGTRLLVL.

This clonotype was seen at least ten times. The chain couples TRBV15 to TRBJ1-1; D ambiguous. V lost 4 bases, J lost 1 base, and 10 bases lay in between. CDR1 and CDR2 from the germline V gene are LNHNV and YYDKDF (reference sequence). The CDR3 extends over 14 amino acids. CDR3 nucleotides: TGTGCCACCAGCACCCAAAGCGGGAACACTGAAGCTTTCTTT. It is translated as CATSTQSGNTEAFF.

This clonotype was counted many times. The genes are TRBV7-3 and TRBJ2-5; 11 bases fit TRBD2. The J segment lost 4 bases and the V segment lost 3 bases, leaving 4 bases of the junction unmatched. Germline V gene data show CDR1 as SGHTA and CDR2 as FQGTGA. The CDR3 is made up of 15 amino acids. The CDR3 loop is CASSFNGLAGETQYF. CDR3 nucleotides: TGTGCCAGCAGCTTCAACGGACTAGCGGGAGAGACCCAGTACTTC.

This clonotype showed up many times. The chain uses TRBV5-1 and TRBJ2-2, with D hard to call. The CDR3 sequence is 15 residues long. V lost 2 bases, J lost 1 base, and 9 bases lay in between. Germline V CDR1 and CDR2: SGHRS, YFSETQ. The CDR3 loop is CASSFSVENTGELFF. The CDR3 DNA follows: TGCGCCAGCAGCTTTAGTGTGGAGAACACCGGGGAGCTGTTTTTT.

This clonotype turned up a few times. This rearrangement joins TRBV6-5 to TRBJ2-1, with a tentative D call TRBD2 (6 bases). Trimming stripped 2 bases from V and 9 bases from J, with 14 bases between. The CDR3 spans 14 residues. The germline V gene encodes CDR1 MNHEY and CDR2 SVGAGI. The CDR3 protein is CASSYQDYSSEQFF. The CDR3 DNA follows: TGTGCCAGCAGTTACCAGGACTATTCGAGTGAGCAGTTCTTC.

The genes are TRBV7-9 and TRBJ1-6; D remains unclear. V lost 7 bases and J lost 4, with 11 bases in between. Germline values: CDR1 SEHNR, CDR2 FQNEAQ (reference sequence). CDR3 length equals 14 residues. The CDR3, as DNA: TGTGCCAGCACCCGGACGGTGTATAATTCACCCCTCCACTTT. Amino acids: CASTRTVYNSPLHF.

This clonotype has just a few counts. This rearrangement joins TRBV4-1 to TRBJ2-3, with a tentative D call TRBD2 (6 bases). Germline V CDR1 and CDR2: MGHRA, YSYEKL. This CDR3 spans 17 amino acids. V lost 0 bases, J lost 2 bases, and 15 bases lay in between. CDR3 sequence: CASSQDLLSGTTDTQYF. CDR3 coding DNA: TGCGCCAGCAGCCAAGATTTACTTAGCGGCACCACAGATACGCAGTATTTT.

The sample holds a few counts of this clonotype. This chain uses TRBV12-3 or TRBV12-4 with TRBJ2-5; 9 bases map to TRBD2. V dropped 6 bases and J dropped 4; count of bases not matched to a gene: 9. The CDR3 has 15 amino acids. The CDR3 reads CASSWAGGRRETQYF. CDR3 DNA: TGTGCCAGCAGCTGGGCGGGGGGGCGTCGAGAGACCCAGTACTTC.

The chain is built from TRBV14 and TRBJ1-1; D remains unclear. This CDR3 spans 16 amino acids. V lost 2 bases and J 1 base, leaving 14 bases between the germline ends. Looked up from germline, CDR1 is SGHDN and CDR2 is FVKESK. CDR3 region: CASSQRGYGRNTEAFF. DNA of the CDR3: TGTGCCAGCAGCCAAAGAGGGTATGGCAGGAACACTGAAGCTTTCTTT. The variable domain in full, with the rest retrieved from reference TRBV14 and TRBJ1-1, is EAGVTQFPSHSVIEKGQTVTLRCDPISGHDNLYWYRRVMGKEIKFLLHFVKESKQDESGMPNNRFLAERTGGTYSTLKVQPAELEDSGVYFCASSQRGYGRNTEAFFGQGTRLTVV.

This clonotype was counted at least ten times. The chain uses TRBV6-1 and TRBJ1-5; no reliable D call. V was shortened by 5 bases and J by 7 bases, with 12 bases between the two germline ends. Germline-derived CDR1 and CDR2 are MNHNS and SASEGT. The CDR3 extends over 13 amino acids. The CDR3 loop is CASSFAPLQPQHF. The CDR3 DNA reads TGTGCCAGCAGTTTCGCCCCCTTGCAGCCCCAGCATTTT.